Each of the 17 T cell receptor beta chains below was sequenced from the same sample in a study of blood T cells in healthy people across ages. The authors ran a second PCR of roughly 6 to 12 cycles using a sample-barcoded 5' primer and a J-beta primer mix. TCRdb re-called the 5' RACE reads with MiXCR, one entry per CDR3 protein. The sample holds 1.5 million to 2 million distinct CDR3 sequences; under 30% are singletons and the top ten take 7.7%. Source material: blood. All receptors derive from a woman under 40 in good health.

CDR3 sequence (DNA): TGTGCCAGCGCGACAACTTACTCTGGAAACACCATATATTTT. Its protein product is CASATTYSGNTIYF. V usage is TRBV12-3 or TRBV12-4 and J usage is TRBJ1-3, with unresolved D. The length of the CDR3 is 14 residues. Trimming took 8 bases from V and 0 from J, leaving 11 bases between them.

With regard to this clonotype: A much larger clone sits a single nucleotide away, making a read error possible. The V and J genes are TRBV5-1 and TRBJ2-5, with D unresolved. Germline V gene lookup returns CDR1 SGHRS and CDR2 YFSETQ. V was pared by 4 bases and J by 13 bases, with 23 bases between. This CDR3 spans 14 amino acids. CDR3 in DNA: TGCGCCAGCAGCGGGAACTGGGATACTTACGAGCGGTACTTC. Translated: CASSGNWDTYERYF. Supplemented by reference TRBV5-1 and TRBJ2-5, the full variable domain reads KAGVTQTPRYLIKTRGQQVTLSCSPISGHRSVSWYQQTPGQGLQFLFEYFSETQRNKGNFPGRFSGRQFSNSRSEMNVSTLELGDSALYLCASSGNWDTYERYFGPGTRLLVL.

The chain joins TRBV12-3 or TRBV12-4 to TRBJ2-7; D is unresolved. The germline V and J ends were trimmed by 6 bases and 3 bases, with 9 bases remaining between them. This CDR3 has 12 residues. As DNA, the CDR3 is TGTGCCAGCAGCGATGCTAACTACGAGCAGTACTTC. Its translation: CASSDANYEQYF.

This clonotype was counted ten times or more. The CDR3 nucleotides are TGCGCCAGCAGCTTGGAATGGGGTAACTATGGCTACACCTTC. It specifies CASSLEWGNYGYTF. V usage is TRBV5-1 and J usage is TRBJ1-2; D unresolved. V was clipped by 0 bases and J by 1 base, with 7 bases between them. Germline V CDR1 and CDR2: SGHRS, YFSETQ. There are 14 residues in the CDR3.

J is TRBJ2-1 and V is TRBV12-3 or TRBV12-4, with TRBD2 matching over 11 bases. The junction had 10 bases not matched to a gene; V was cut back by 6 bases and J by 9 bases. This CDR3 region has 15 residues. The CDR3 DNA is TGTGCCAGCAGCGGGCCGGTACTAGCGGGAGTTGAGCAGTTCTTC. Residues: CASSGPVLAGVEQFF.

This clonotype occurred many times. The chain links TRBV7-2 to TRBJ1-4; no reliable D call. This CDR3 region has 14 residues. Between the trimmed V and J ends, which lost 5 bases and 3 bases, there was a span of 10 bases. CDR1 and CDR2 from the germline V gene are SGHTA and FQGNSA. The CDR3 DNA is TGTGCCAGCAGCAACGGGAGGCCTAATGAAAAACTGTTTTTT. Residues: CASSNGRPNEKLFF.

A few counts support this clonotype. The rearrangement links TRBV13 to TRBJ1-6, with D possibly TRBD1 on 6 matching bases. The CDR3 is 15 residues long. Trimming pared 5 bases from V and 3 bases from J, leaving 11 bases between. CDR1 is PRHDT and CDR2 is FYEKMQ in the germline V gene (reference sequence). The CDR3 DNA reads TGTGCCAGCAGCCCCAGACAGGACTATAATTCACCCCTCCACTTT. Amino acid sequence: CASSPRQDYNSPLHF.

This chain links TRBV6-5 with TRBJ2-7; D perhaps matches TRBD2 (5 bases). Per germline, CDR1 MNHEY and CDR2 SVGAGI. The germline V and J ends were trimmed by 0 bases and 6 bases, with 9 bases remaining between them. This CDR3 is 13 amino acids long. The CDR3 DNA sequence: TGTGCCAGCAGTTACTCCACTAGAAGCGAGCAGTACTTC. This gives the protein CASSYSTRSEQYF.

This chain's CDR3 is CASSLAYGSSNQPQHF. The DNA of the CDR3 is TGTGCCAGCAGCTTAGCGTATGGTAGTAGCAATCAGCCCCAGCATTTT. This chain links TRBV7-8 with TRBJ1-5, with D unresolved. Germline CDR1 reads SGHVS; CDR2 reads FQNEAQ. V was pared by 0 bases and J by 0 bases, with 9 bases between. CDR3 length: 16 amino acids.

This chain links TRBV27 with TRBJ2-4; 7 nucleotides agree with TRBD2. The tail of the sequence fits TRBJ2-7 better, so the J call may be wrong. This CDR3 region has 14 residues. Germline-derived CDR1 and CDR2 are MNHEY and SMNVEV (reference sequence). CDR3 in amino acids: CASSSTTSRYEQYF. For the CDR3, the DNA is TGTGCCAGCAGTTCCACGACTAGCAGGTACGAGCAGTACTTC.

In its sample, this clonotype was seen a few times. The chain couples TRBV7-2 to TRBJ1-5; no definite D call. CDR1 and CDR2 from the germline V gene are SGHTA and FQGNSA. V was shortened by 8 bases and J by 6 bases, with 11 bases between the two germline ends. The CDR3 consists of 12 residues. DNA of the CDR3: TGTGCCAGCGGCCCGGTTGGTCAGCCCCAGCATTTT. Translated: CASGPVGQPQHF. The entire variable domain, with the rest obtained from reference TRBV7-2 and TRBJ1-5, is as follows: GAGVSQSPSNKVTEKGKDVELRCDPISGHTALYWYRQSLGQGLEFLIYFQGNSAPDKSGLPSDRFSAERTGGSVSTLTIQRTQQEDSAVYLCASGPVGQPQHFGDGTRLSIL.

This clonotype was detected ten times or more. The chain combines TRBV12-3 or TRBV12-4 with TRBJ2-7, with 9 positions matching TRBD2. The CDR3 has 13 residues. V was pared by 6 bases and J by 2 bases, with 2 bases of the junction left unmatched. DNA of the CDR3: TGTGCCAGCAGGACTAGCGGTACCTACGAGCAGTACTTC. It codes for CASRTSGTYEQYF.

The V and J genes are TRBV2 and TRBJ1-1; TRBD1 agrees at 8 bases. The CDR3 has 16 amino acids. Germline CDR1 reads SNHLY; CDR2 reads FYNNEI. Trimming removed 4 bases from V and 0 bases from J; junction bases left unmatched: 7. Here the CDR3 reads CASSVPGQEMNTEAFF. Written as DNA, the CDR3 is TGTGCCAGCAGTGTCCCGGGACAGGAGATGAACACTGAAGCTTTCTTT.

The CDR3 spells CASTPRGGRTEAFF. CDR3 nucleotide sequence: TGCGCCAGCACCCCCAGGGGCGGGAGGACTGAAGCTTTCTTT. The chain is built from TRBV5-1 and TRBJ1-1, with D possibly matching TRBD1 (6 bases). V lost 6 bases and J lost 5, with 17 bases in between. The CDR3 is made up of 14 amino acids. In germline, CDR1 is SGHRS, CDR2 YFSETQ.

This clonotype showed up just once. An end of the junction differs from the germline gene, which may be a read error. The CDR3 nucleotides read TGCGCCGGCAGCCAGGCAGGGAACACTGAAGCTTTCTTT. This encodes CAGSQAGNTEAFF. This sequence joins TRBV4-1 and TRBJ1-1; no clear D. The germline V gene has CDR1 MGHRA and CDR2 YSYEKL. The CDR3 extends over 13 amino acids.

This chain joins TRBV19 and TRBJ1-4; the match to TRBD1 covers 10 bases. Per the germline V gene, CDR1 is LNHDA and CDR2 is SQIVND (reference sequence). The J segment lost 7 bases and the V segment lost 7 bases, leaving 3 bases of the junction unmatched. CDR3 size: 13 residues. The CDR3 region is CASNGDRGEKLFF. CDR3 coding DNA: TGTGCCAGTAATGGGGACAGGGGTGAAAAACTGTTTTTT.

V usage is TRBV3-1 and J usage is TRBJ2-4, with D unresolved. The germline gives CDR1 LGHDT, CDR2 YNNKEL (reference sequence). With 3 bases removed from V and 13 bases from J, the gap between germline ends came to 13 bases. The CDR3 is 12 amino acids. The CDR3 DNA follows: TGTGCCAGCAGCCAGACAAGGTACGCGCAGTACTTC. Its translation: CASSQTRYAQYF.